This entry is about one T cell receptor (beta chain). These data come from a study of cytomegalovirus exposure and HLA in healthy donors. The CDR3 is 17 amino acids. Trimming at V came to 4 bases and at J to 4 bases, leaving 13 bases not matched to a gene. Germline CDR1 and CDR2: SGDLS and YYNGEE. PCR primers comprised 60 Vbeta and 13 Jbeta primers. Per the study methods: Later, 65 million to 90 million unique TCR beta chains were counted in an analysis, and 8.5 million to 13 million of them were shared. Sequencing was performed with immunoSEQ multiplex PCR; in TCRdb, only in-frame clones are kept and a portion is missing. The V and J calls and clone size were taken over from that table, and D and trimming were inferred from the DNA. The data contain 140,000 to 150,000 clones, around four fifths of them singletons.

The specimen was PBMCs. The TCR originated in a male donor in good health and CMV-seronegative. The chain has TRBV9 and TRBJ2-1, with TRBD2 identical over 8 bases. The DNA for the CDR3 is TGTGCCAGCAGCCCCTCCCTTCTAGCGGGTAGGTACAATGAGCAGTTCTTC. It codes for CASSPSLLAGRYNEQFF. Supplemented by reference TRBV9 and TRBJ2-1, the full variable domain reads DSGVTQTPKHLITATGQRVTLRCSPRSGDLSVYWYQQSLDQGLQFLIQYYNGEERAKGNILERFSAQQFPDLHSELNLSSLELGDSALYFCASSPSLLAGRYNEQFFGPGTRLTVL.